These 17 T cell receptor beta chains were all obtained from the same sample, sequenced in a study of neurological immune-mediated disorders. TCRdb re-derived calls from the 5' RACE reads in MiXCR, one entry per CDR3 protein. The sample has some 49,000 distinct CDR3 sequences; 10% are singletons. The time point was: longitudinal time-point 1 (baseline). Sequences were obtained from PBMCs. The receptors were gathered from a middle-aged woman in good health.

This clonotype was counted many times. The chain carries TRBV5-5 and TRBJ1-1, with D perhaps TRBD1 (5 bases). The CDR3 spans 14 residues. V was trimmed by 0 bases and J by 7 bases, leaving 13 bases between them. Looked up from germline, CDR1 is SGHKS and CDR2 is YYEKEE (reference sequence). The DNA for the CDR3 is TGTGCCAGCAGCTTGGGGTTTGGGGCTGTTGAAGCTTTCTTT. Protein product: CASSLGFGAVEAFF.

This clonotype has at least ten counts. This rearrangement joins TRBV12-3 or TRBV12-4 to TRBJ2-3; unclear D gene. This CDR3 comprises 11 residues. Trimming left V 5 bases short and J 8 bases short, with 8 bases between. The CDR3 coding sequence is TGTGCCAGCAGTGGGGATGGTACGCAGTATTTT. Its translation: CASSGDGTQYF.

This clonotype has a count of ten or more. The V call is TRBV10-3, the J call TRBJ1-1, with a tentative D call TRBD1 (5 bases). V lost 6 bases to trimming and J lost 3 bases, with 8 bases between them. CDR1 is ENHRY and CDR2 is SYGVKD in the germline V gene. This CDR3 is 12 amino acids long. CDR3 loop: CAIRGPDTEAFF. The CDR3 nucleotides are TGTGCCATCAGGGGGCCGGACACTGAAGCTTTCTTT.

This clonotype showed up many times. The genes are TRBV12-3 or TRBV12-4 and TRBJ2-1; D may be TRBD1 (6 bases). This CDR3 is 15 amino acids long. V was trimmed by 3 bases and J by 0 bases, leaving 9 bases between them. The CDR3 loop is CASSFQDSSYNEQFF. The CDR3, as DNA: TGTGCCAGCAGTTTTCAGGACAGCTCCTACAATGAGCAGTTCTTC.

This clonotype was counted at least ten times. The chain has TRBV6-5 and TRBJ1-1; the D is unclear. Trimming took 11 bases from V and 1 from J, leaving 11 bases between them. Germline lookup yields CDR1 MNHEY and CDR2 SVGAGI. This CDR3 has 12 residues. The DNA of the CDR3 is TGTGCCGTTAGAAGGAGGAACACTGAAGCTTTCTTT. It specifies CAVRRRNTEAFF.

This clonotype was recorded at least ten times. The chain carries TRBV20-1 and TRBJ1-1, with D possibly being TRBD1 (5 bases). Germline CDR1 is DFQATT and CDR2 is SNEGSKA (reference sequence). CDR3 size: 14 residues. V shed 5 bases and J shed 1 base, with 14 bases lying between them. The DNA for the CDR3 is TGCAGTGCTTACCCGGGACCCCAGAACACTGAAGCTTTCTTT. It encodes CSAYPGPQNTEAFF.

At least ten counts were recorded for this clonotype. The V gene is TRBV7-2, the J gene TRBJ1-1, with a possible D match to TRBD1 (6 bases). CDR1 is SGHTA, CDR2 FQGNSA, per germline. This CDR3 is 16 amino acids long. Trimming cost V 2 bases and J 0 bases, with 13 bases left between them. The CDR3 here is CASSLMGDTMNTEAFF. DNA for the CDR3: TGTGCCAGCAGCTTAATGGGGGACACCATGAACACTGAAGCTTTCTTT.

This clonotype was counted ten times or more. The rearrangement links TRBV29-1 to TRBJ2-1; tentatively, D is TRBD2 (6 bases). V lost 1 base and J lost 6, with 10 bases in between. Per the germline V gene, CDR1 is SQVTM and CDR2 is ANQGSEA. The CDR3 length is 13 residues. The CDR3 reads CSVEAPRGNEQFF. In DNA form, the CDR3 reads TGCAGCGTTGAAGCCCCGCGGGGCAATGAGCAGTTCTTC.

This clonotype was seen ten or more times. The chain couples TRBV10-3 to TRBJ2-1; weak D call: TRBD2 (6 bases). The germline gives CDR1 ENHRY, CDR2 SYGVKD. The V end lost 0 bases, the J end lost 0 bases, and 12 bases lay between the germline ends. The CDR3 loop spans 17 amino acids. The CDR3 nucleotides are TGTGCCATCAGTGAGTCGTCTGGGGGGAACTCCTACAATGAGCAGTTCTTC. Protein sequence: CAISESSGGNSYNEQFF.

The rearrangement joins TRBV6-1 to TRBJ2-7; 7 bases match TRBD1. After removal of 4 bases from V and 6 bases from J, the junction contained 9 bases not matched to a gene. The CDR3 is 14 amino acids. Germline CDR1 and CDR2: MNHNS and SASEGT. The CDR3 loop is CASSGGTAFVEQYF. In DNA, the CDR3 is TGTGCCAGCAGTGGAGGGACAGCGTTCGTCGAGCAGTACTTC.

This clonotype was recorded at least ten times. DNA of the CDR3: TGCGCCAGCAGCCAGGGGCTAGCGCCCGGGGAGCTGTTTTTT. This sequence encodes CASSQGLAPGELFF. J is TRBJ2-2 and V is TRBV4-3; D perhaps matches TRBD2 (6 bases). The CDR3 runs to 14 residues. Germline values: CDR1 LGHNA, CDR2 YSLEER. V shed 3 bases and J shed 6 bases, with 11 bases lying between them.

This clonotype was detected many times. The V and J genes are TRBV5-1 and TRBJ1-2; TRBD1 matches at 7 bases. The CDR3 totals 17 residues. The germline CDR1 and CDR2 sequences are SGHRS and YFSETQ. V gave up 5 bases and J gave up 2 bases; unmatched junction bases: 15. This chain's CDR3 is CASRGDSLGEANYGYTF. CDR3 DNA: TGCGCCAGCAGAGGGGACAGCCTGGGTGAGGCCAACTATGGCTACACCTTC.

This clonotype was recorded at least ten times. The conserved phenylalanine or tryptophan is not found at the CDR3 terminus, so this likely reflects a read error. The DNA is omitted, as the CDR3 cannot be located on it reliably, and the CDR3 follows TCRdb's listing. V usage is TRBV24-1 and J usage is TRBJ2-1; the D segment call TRBD2 is taken from the table without a DNA check. Germline V gene lookup returns CDR1 KGHDR and CDR2 SFDVKD. The CDR3 adds up to 14 amino acids, both ends counted. This CDR3 reads CATSDSRLAGVYLA.

The genes are TRBV5-1 and TRBJ2-7; D remains ambiguous. The CDR3 covers 15 residues. Trimming stripped 0 bases from V and 5 bases from J, with 15 bases between. The germline V gene encodes CDR1 SGHRS and CDR2 YFSETQ. The CDR3 nucleotides are TGCGCCAGCAGCTTGGATGGTCAGGAAAGAAACGAGCAGTACTTC. Its protein is CASSLDGQERNEQYF. The full variable domain, completed using reference TRBV5-1 and TRBJ2-7, is KAGVTQTPRYLIKTRGQQVTLSCSPISGHRSVSWYQQTPGQGLQFLFEYFSETQRNKGNFPGRFSGRQFSNSRSEMNVSTLELGDSALYLCASSLDGQERNEQYFGPGTRLTVT.

This clonotype was recorded at least ten times. The chain carries TRBV7-3 and TRBJ1-2, with D possibly matching TRBD1 (5 bases). V gave up 6 bases and J gave up 7 bases, with 15 bases separating them. Germline CDR1 reads SGHTA; CDR2 reads FQGTGA. The CDR3 length is 13 residues. This CDR3 reads CASRPGVTGGYTF. The DNA for the CDR3 is TGTGCCAGCAGACCCGGAGTCACAGGTGGCTACACCTTC.

Many counts were recorded for this clonotype. The chain has TRBV5-1 and TRBJ2-3, with TRBD1 as a possible D gene (6 bases). The ends were cut back, 5 bases at V and 1 base at J, with 14 bases in the middle. The CDR3 is 15 residues long. Per the germline V gene, CDR1 is SGHRS and CDR2 is YFSETQ. Written as DNA, the CDR3 is TGCGCCAGCAGGAGGACAGTCGACGGCACAGATACGCAGTATTTT. Its protein product is CASRRTVDGTDTQYF.

In this sample, this clonotype turned up many times. A much larger clone differs by one base, so this may be a read error. The J gene is TRBJ1-2, the V gene TRBV4-3; D is uncertain. The CDR3 runs 14 residues. Germline V gene lookup returns CDR1 LGHNA and CDR2 YSLEER. Trimming took 3 bases from V and 0 from J, leaving 8 bases between them. CDR3 DNA sequence: TGCGCCAGCAGCCAGTTGATGGCTAACTATGGCTACACCTTC. Its translation: CASSQLMANYGYTF.